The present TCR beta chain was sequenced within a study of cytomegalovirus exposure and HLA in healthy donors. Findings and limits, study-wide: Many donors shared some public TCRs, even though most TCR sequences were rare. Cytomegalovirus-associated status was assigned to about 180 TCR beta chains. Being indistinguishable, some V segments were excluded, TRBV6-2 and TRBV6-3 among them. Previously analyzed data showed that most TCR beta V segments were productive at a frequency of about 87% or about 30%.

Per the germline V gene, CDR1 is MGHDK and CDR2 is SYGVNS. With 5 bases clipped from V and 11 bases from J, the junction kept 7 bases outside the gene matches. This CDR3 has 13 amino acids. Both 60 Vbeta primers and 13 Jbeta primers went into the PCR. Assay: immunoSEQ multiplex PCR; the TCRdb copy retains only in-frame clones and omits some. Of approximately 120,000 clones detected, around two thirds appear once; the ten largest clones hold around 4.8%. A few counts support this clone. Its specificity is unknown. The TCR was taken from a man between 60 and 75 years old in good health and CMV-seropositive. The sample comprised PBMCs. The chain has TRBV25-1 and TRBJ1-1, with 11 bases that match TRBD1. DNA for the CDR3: TGTGCCAGCAGTCCCCGACGGGACAGGGGGGCTTTCTTT. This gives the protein CASSPRRDRGAFF. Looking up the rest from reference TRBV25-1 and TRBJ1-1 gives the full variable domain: EADIYQTPRYLVIGTGKKITLECSQTMGHDKMYWYQQDPGMELHLIHYSYGVNSTEKGDLSSESTVSRIRTEHFPLTLESARPSHTSQYLCASSPRRDRGAFFGQGTRLTVV.